Listed below are T cell receptor beta chains from one sample, sequenced in a study of blood T cell repertoires in COVID-19. Method: immunoSEQ multiplex PCR; TCRdb's copy keeps in-frame clones and lacks some. The sample has over 150,000 clones; around four fifths are singletons. Material: peripheral blood. The receptors stem from a woman at least 80 years old with COVID-19, enrolled during active disease. Both conserved end residues are part of each CDR3. Fields, in order: clone size, V gene, J gene, D gene, CDR3 protein, CDR3 DNA. The D gene is left open where the match is weak. The size of a clone is reported for some rows only, either as once, few or many, or as a class for expanded clones.

clone size: -; V gene: TRBV28; J gene: TRBJ1-1; D gene: TRBD1; CDR3 protein: CASSFIRGRGSNTEAFF; CDR3 DNA: TGTGCCAGCAGTTTTATCAGGGGGCGGGGGTCGAACACTGAAGCTTTCTTT
clone size: -; V gene: TRBV2; J gene: TRBJ2-7; D gene: TRBD1; CDR3 protein: CASRRTGTYEQYF; CDR3 DNA: TGTGCCAGCAGACGGACAGGGACCTACGAGCAGTACTTC
clone size: once; V gene: TRBV18; J gene: TRBJ2-5; D gene: TRBD2; CDR3 protein: CASSPLAGGIQETQYF; CDR3 DNA: TGTGCCAGCTCACCTCTAGCGGGGGGGATCCAAGAGACCCAGTACTTC
clone size: few; V gene: TRBV11-1; J gene: TRBJ2-3; D gene: -; CDR3 protein: CASSFSVTRDSVTQYF; CDR3 DNA: TGTGCCAGCAGCTTCTCGGTAACTAGAGATTCAGTTACGCAGTATTTT
clone size: -; V gene: TRBV30; J gene: TRBJ2-2; D gene: -; CDR3 protein: CASTFQGNTGELFF; CDR3 DNA: TGTGCCTCGACTTTTCAGGGCAACACCGGGGAGCTGTTTTTT
clone size: -; V gene: TRBV9; J gene: TRBJ1-4; D gene: TRBD1; CDR3 protein: CASSATGGNEKLFF; CDR3 DNA: TGTGCCAGCAGCGCGACAGGGGGCAATGAAAAACTGTTTTTT
clone size: -; V gene: TRBV11-2; J gene: TRBJ2-2; D gene: -; CDR3 protein: CASSSGRDGQLAGELFF; CDR3 DNA: TGTGCCAGCAGCTCGGGGCGGGACGGACAATTGGCCGGGGAGCTGTTTTTT
clone size: -; V gene: TRBV29-1; J gene: TRBJ2-1; D gene: TRBD2; CDR3 protein: CSVAKTSGPEQFF; CDR3 DNA: TGCAGCGTTGCTAAGACTAGCGGACCAGAGCAGTTCTTC
clone size: -; V gene: TRBV10-2; J gene: TRBJ2-5; D gene: TRBD1; CDR3 protein: CASIDRVQETQYF; CDR3 DNA: TGCGCCAGTATCGACAGGGTTCAAGAGACCCAGTACTTC
clone size: once; V gene: TRBV18; J gene: TRBJ2-7; D gene: -; CDR3 protein: CASSPLSGIPTREQYF; CDR3 DNA: TGTGCCAGCTCACCACTCTCGGGGATACCTACGAGGGAGCAGTACTTC
clone size: -; V gene: TRBV7-9; J gene: TRBJ2-5; D gene: -; CDR3 protein: CASSPRDTATQYF; CDR3 DNA: TGTGCCAGCAGCCCTCGGGACACCGCGACCCAGTACTTC
clone size: -; V gene: TRBV19; J gene: TRBJ2-5; D gene: TRBD2; CDR3 protein: CASGRLADQETQYF; CDR3 DNA: TGTGCCAGTGGCCGACTAGCGGATCAAGAGACCCAGTACTTC
clone size: -; V gene: TRBV25-1; J gene: TRBJ1-4; D gene: -; CDR3 protein: CASKKGGNEKLFF; CDR3 DNA: TGTGCCAGCAAAAAGGGGGGGAATGAAAAACTGTTTTTT
clone size: -; V gene: TRBV5-1; J gene: TRBJ2-3; D gene: TRBD1; CDR3 protein: CASSLGGQSADTQYF; CDR3 DNA: TGCGCCAGCAGCTTAGGGGGACAGTCCGCAGATACGCAGTATTTT
clone size: -; V gene: TRBV9; J gene: TRBJ2-1; D gene: TRBD2; CDR3 protein: CASSVGLAGVDEQFF; CDR3 DNA: TGTGCCAGCAGCGTTGGACTAGCGGGAGTGGATGAGCAGTTCTTC
clone size: -; V gene: TRBV7-3; J gene: TRBJ2-1; D gene: TRBD2; CDR3 protein: CASSLGNSGSYNEQFF; CDR3 DNA: TGTGCCAGCAGCTTAGGAAATAGCGGGAGCTACAATGAGCAGTTCTTC
clone size: -; V gene: TRBV3-1/TRBV3-2; J gene: TRBJ1-1; D gene: -; CDR3 protein: CASSQVTGAEAFF; CDR3 DNA: TGTGCCAGCAGCCAAGTTACAGGAGCTGAAGCTTTCTTT
clone size: -; V gene: TRBV19; J gene: TRBJ1-5; D gene: TRBD1; CDR3 protein: CASRSPHRGLYQPQHF; CDR3 DNA: TGTGCCAGTAGATCCCCCCACAGGGGGCTTTATCAGCCCCAGCATTTT
clone size: -; V gene: TRBV2; J gene: TRBJ2-7; D gene: TRBD1; CDR3 protein: CASSEGQGDSYEQYF; CDR3 DNA: TGTGCCAGCAGCGAGGGACAGGGGGACTCCTACGAGCAGTACTTC
clone size: -; V gene: TRBV19; J gene: TRBJ2-7; D gene: TRBD1; CDR3 protein: CASRMGQGTYEQYF; CDR3 DNA: TGTGCCAGTAGGATGGGACAGGGAACTTACGAGCAGTACTTC
clone size: -; V gene: TRBV9; J gene: TRBJ1-2; D gene: -; CDR3 protein: CASSQPPGSLYGYTF; CDR3 DNA: TGTGCCAGCAGCCAGCCGCCCGGGTCCTTATATGGCTACACCTTC
clone size: many; V gene: TRBV28; J gene: TRBJ2-3; D gene: TRBD1; CDR3 protein: CASRPGTGDTLLPDTQYF; CDR3 DNA: TGTGCCAGCAGACCCGGGACAGGGGATACTCTCCTCCCAGATACGCAGTATTTT
clone size: -; V gene: TRBV18; J gene: TRBJ1-2; D gene: -; CDR3 protein: CASSTVRGAVLGYTF; CDR3 DNA: TGTGCCAGCTCCACCGTCCGGGGGGCCGTTCTTGGCTACACCTTC
clone size: -; V gene: TRBV7-3; J gene: TRBJ2-5; D gene: TRBD2; CDR3 protein: CASSKGLAGEETQYF; CDR3 DNA: TGTGCCAGCAGCAAGGGACTAGCGGGGGAAGAGACCCAGTACTTC
clone size: -; V gene: TRBV7-2; J gene: TRBJ2-3; D gene: -; CDR3 protein: CASSTYRDTQYF; CDR3 DNA: TGTGCCAGCAGCACCTACAGGGATACGCAGTATTTT
clone size: -; V gene: TRBV24-1; J gene: TRBJ2-3; D gene: TRBD2; CDR3 protein: CATSDSKLTIAGLDTQYF; CDR3 DNA: TGTGCCACCAGTGATTCCAAACTGACTATAGCGGGGCTGGATACGCAGTATTTT
clone size: -; V gene: TRBV11-3; J gene: TRBJ2-7; D gene: TRBD1; CDR3 protein: CASSPNRDRGAEQYF; CDR3 DNA: TGTGCCAGCAGCCCAAACCGGGACAGGGGCGCCGAGCAGTACTTC
clone size: -; V gene: TRBV9; J gene: TRBJ1-2; D gene: TRBD1; CDR3 protein: CASSPRTGNYGYTF; CDR3 DNA: TGTGCCAGCAGCCCAAGGACAGGGAACTATGGCTACACCTTC
clone size: -; V gene: TRBV12-5; J gene: TRBJ2-5; D gene: TRBD1; CDR3 protein: CASGLLPGQAGETQYF; CDR3 DNA: TGTGCTAGTGGTTTGCTCCCTGGACAGGCAGGGGAGACCCAGTACTTC
clone size: -; V gene: TRBV3-1/TRBV3-2; J gene: TRBJ2-7; D gene: -; CDR3 protein: CASSQGQQRRGYF; CDR3 DNA: TGTGCCAGCAGCCAAGGACAGCAGAGACGCGGGTACTTC
clone size: few; V gene: TRBV5-4; J gene: TRBJ1-2; D gene: -; CDR3 protein: CASSLPTKTENYGYTF; CDR3 DNA: TGTGCCAGCAGCTTGCCTACGAAGACGGAGAACTATGGCTACACCTTC
clone size: -; V gene: TRBV7-9; J gene: TRBJ2-3; D gene: TRBD1; CDR3 protein: CASSLRTGGSTDTQYF; CDR3 DNA: TGTGCCAGCAGCTTACGCACAGGGGGCAGCACAGATACGCAGTATTTT
clone size: -; V gene: TRBV2; J gene: TRBJ2-3; D gene: -; CDR3 protein: CASSWLVGIDTQYF; CDR3 DNA: TGTGCCAGCAGCTGGCTAGTGGGTATTGATACGCAGTATTTT
clone size: once; V gene: TRBV11-3; J gene: TRBJ2-1; D gene: TRBD2; CDR3 protein: CASSPTLSGGLNEQFF; CDR3 DNA: TGTGCCAGCAGCCCTACCCTTAGCGGGGGTCTCAATGAGCAGTTCTTC
clone size: -; V gene: TRBV10-3; J gene: TRBJ2-7; D gene: -; CDR3 protein: CAISELGKAGEQYF; CDR3 DNA: TGTGCCATCAGTGAGTTGGGCAAGGCCGGCGAGCAGTACTTC
clone size: -; V gene: TRBV20-1; J gene: TRBJ2-7; D gene: -; CDR3 protein: CSAELSEQYF; CDR3 DNA: TGCAGTGCTGAACTTTCCGAGCAGTACTTC
clone size: -; V gene: TRBV10-3; J gene: TRBJ2-7; D gene: -; CDR3 protein: CAITPGIGYEQYF; CDR3 DNA: TGTGCCATCACCCCCGGGATCGGCTACGAGCAGTACTTC
clone size: -; V gene: TRBV6-1; J gene: TRBJ2-7; D gene: TRBD2; CDR3 protein: CASSDPLRGGRYEQYF; CDR3 DNA: TGTGCCAGCAGTGACCCTTTGCGGGGGGGCCGATACGAGCAGTACTTC
clone size: -; V gene: TRBV27; J gene: TRBJ1-5; D gene: -; CDR3 protein: CASSLRGLGNQPQHF; CDR3 DNA: TGTGCCAGCAGTTTACGGGGTCTGGGTAATCAGCCCCAGCATTTT
clone size: few; V gene: TRBV6-5; J gene: TRBJ2-7; D gene: -; CDR3 protein: CASSSLTTLREQYF; CDR3 DNA: TGTGCCAGCAGTTCCCTGACTACCCTACGGGAGCAGTACTTC
clone size: once; V gene: TRBV18; J gene: TRBJ2-7; D gene: TRBD1; CDR3 protein: CASSPTGGLFEQYF; CDR3 DNA: TGTGCCAGCTCACCGACAGGGGGCCTTTTCGAGCAGTACTTC
clone size: -; V gene: TRBV6-1; J gene: TRBJ2-1; D gene: -; CDR3 protein: CASSEVWAANEQFF; CDR3 DNA: TGTGCCAGCAGTGAAGTATGGGCCGCCAATGAGCAGTTCTTC
clone size: -; V gene: TRBV30; J gene: TRBJ1-1; D gene: -; CDR3 protein: CAWSVTGYTEAFF; CDR3 DNA: TGTGCCTGGAGTGTAACAGGCTACACTGAAGCTTTCTTT
clone size: -; V gene: TRBV6-4; J gene: TRBJ2-2; D gene: TRBD1; CDR3 protein: CASSLQGTGELFF; CDR3 DNA: TGTGCCAGCAGCCTACAGGGGACCGGGGAGCTGTTTTTT
clone size: -; V gene: TRBV5-4; J gene: TRBJ2-7; D gene: TRBD2; CDR3 protein: CASSSPGLADYEQYF; CDR3 DNA: TGTGCCAGCAGCTCCCCGGGACTAGCGGACTACGAGCAGTACTTC
clone size: -; V gene: TRBV18; J gene: TRBJ1-1; D gene: -; CDR3 protein: CASSPIDSLNTEAFF; CDR3 DNA: TGTGCCAGCTCACCAATCGACAGCCTGAACACTGAAGCTTTCTTT
clone size: -; V gene: TRBV27; J gene: TRBJ1-2; D gene: TRBD1; CDR3 protein: CASRGQIYGYTF; CDR3 DNA: TGTGCCAGCAGGGGACAGATCTATGGCTACACCTTC
clone size: -; V gene: TRBV18; J gene: TRBJ1-2; D gene: -; CDR3 protein: CASSPPGVPYGYTF; CDR3 DNA: TGTGCCAGCTCACCCCCGGGGGTCCCCTATGGCTACACCTTC
clone size: -; V gene: TRBV11-2; J gene: TRBJ1-4; D gene: -; CDR3 protein: CASSLTSGSEKLFF; CDR3 DNA: TGTGCCAGCAGCTTGACCTCGGGTTCCGAAAAACTGTTTTTT
clone size: -; V gene: TRBV18; J gene: TRBJ2-4; D gene: TRBD1; CDR3 protein: CASSPLPGQGASKNIQYF; CDR3 DNA: TGTGCCAGCTCACCACTCCCGGGACAGGGGGCGTCCAAAAACATTCAGTACTTC
clone size: -; V gene: TRBV29-1; J gene: TRBJ1-1; D gene: TRBD1; CDR3 protein: CSAGGQGIEAFF; CDR3 DNA: TGCAGCGCCGGGGGACAGGGGATTGAAGCTTTCTTT
clone size: -; V gene: TRBV9; J gene: TRBJ2-3; D gene: -; CDR3 protein: CASSPVPRSPDTQYF; CDR3 DNA: TGTGCCAGCAGCCCTGTACCTAGGAGTCCAGATACGCAGTATTTT
clone size: -; V gene: TRBV7-9; J gene: TRBJ2-7; D gene: -; CDR3 protein: CASSPPLVASVHEQYF; CDR3 DNA: TGTGCCAGCAGCCCACCGTTAGTTGCTAGCGTCCACGAGCAGTACTTC
clone size: -; V gene: TRBV7-2; J gene: TRBJ2-7; D gene: TRBD2; CDR3 protein: CASSLGGSGGAYEQYF; CDR3 DNA: TGTGCCAGCAGCCTAGGAGGTAGCGGGGGGGCCTACGAGCAGTACTTC